This T cell receptor (beta chain) was sequenced during a study of blood T cells in healthy people across ages. Samples had at least 6.5 million PBMCs isolated from them. A second about 6 to 12 cycle PCR used barcoded and J-beta primers. TCRdb reanalysed the 5' RACE reads using MiXCR and keeps one entry per CDR3 protein. The data show approximately 690,000 distinct CDR3 sequences, 45% to 65% seen once. Source material: blood. This receptor was obtained from a man aged 55 to 69 in good health.

The CDR3 region is CASSYAQGAGYEQYF. As DNA, the CDR3 is TGTGCCAGCAGTTACGCGCAGGGTGCGGGCTACGAGCAGTACTTC. This sequence joins TRBV6-5 and TRBJ2-7, with D possibly being TRBD1 or TRBD2 (5 bases each). The CDR3 loop spans 15 amino acids. Per the germline V gene, CDR1 is MNHEY and CDR2 is SVGAGI. V lost 2 bases and J 3 bases, leaving 14 bases between the germline ends.